Listed below are T cell receptor beta chains from one sample, sequenced in a study of shared clonotypes between healthy human individuals. Data came from immunoSEQ multiplex PCR; TCRdb stores just in-frame clones and leaves some out. Among 2 million to 2.5 million clones, under 97% were seen once, and the ten largest hold around 0.13%. Sequencing was performed on naive CD4+ T cells sorted from blood. The receptors shown here come from a man aged 18 to 35 in good health. CDR3s include the opening cysteine and the closing phenylalanine or tryptophan. The order of the fields is CDR3 length, V gene, D gene, clone size, J gene, CDR3 protein, CDR3 DNA. A D gene is named only where the DNA matches it firmly. Clone size is given for some rows only: seen once, a few or many times, or a class if the clone is expanded.

cdr3_length: 15
v_call: TRBV6-5
d_call: NA
clone_size: NA
j_call: TRBJ2-5
cdr3_aa: CASSYSILATGTQYF
cdr3_nt: TGTGCCAGCAGTTACTCGATTCTAGCGACTGGGACCCAGTACTTC

cdr3_length: 14
v_call: TRBV28
d_call: NA
clone_size: NA
j_call: TRBJ2-7
cdr3_aa: CASSPPTGFYEQYF
cdr3_nt: TGTGCCAGCAGTCCCCCCACGGGATTCTACGAGCAGTACTTC

cdr3_length: 11
v_call: TRBV6-1
d_call: TRBD1
clone_size: NA
j_call: TRBJ1-5
cdr3_aa: CASSETGGQHF
cdr3_nt: TGTGCCAGCAGTGAGACAGGGGGCCAGCATTTT

cdr3_length: 13
v_call: TRBV10-3
d_call: NA
clone_size: NA
j_call: TRBJ1-1
cdr3_aa: CAISQNLDTEAFF
cdr3_nt: TGTGCCATCAGTCAGAATTTGGACACTGAAGCTTTCTTT

cdr3_length: 15
v_call: TRBV13
d_call: NA
clone_size: NA
j_call: TRBJ2-3
cdr3_aa: CASSPSLLATDTQYF
cdr3_nt: TGTGCCAGCAGCCCCTCACTACTAGCAACAGATACGCAGTATTTT

cdr3_length: 13
v_call: TRBV7-3
d_call: TRBD1
clone_size: NA
j_call: TRBJ2-3
cdr3_aa: CASSLHRGDTQYF
cdr3_nt: TGTGCCAGCAGCTTACACAGGGGAGATACGCAGTATTTT

cdr3_length: 16
v_call: TRBV19
d_call: TRBD2
clone_size: NA
j_call: TRBJ2-3
cdr3_aa: CASSMRLAGSRDTQYF
cdr3_nt: TGTGCCAGTAGTATGAGACTAGCGGGAAGTAGAGATACGCAGTATTTT

cdr3_length: 13
v_call: TRBV15
d_call: NA
clone_size: NA
j_call: TRBJ2-7
cdr3_aa: CATSTGQGYEQYF
cdr3_nt: TGTGCCACCAGCACAGGGCAGGGCTACGAGCAGTACTTC

cdr3_length: 16
v_call: TRBV5-1
d_call: TRBD1
clone_size: NA
j_call: TRBJ1-3
cdr3_aa: CASSRGEFPSGNTIYF
cdr3_nt: TGCGCCAGTTCCAGGGGGGAGTTTCCCTCTGGAAACACCATATATTTT

cdr3_length: 12
v_call: TRBV18
d_call: NA
clone_size: once
j_call: TRBJ2-3
cdr3_aa: CASSRREDTQYF
cdr3_nt: TGTGCCAGCTCCCGTCGAGAGGATACGCAGTATTTT

cdr3_length: 13
v_call: TRBV6-1
d_call: NA
clone_size: once
j_call: TRBJ1-3
cdr3_aa: CASSERFGNTIYF
cdr3_nt: TGTGCCAGCAGTGAAAGATTTGGAAACACCATATATTTT

cdr3_length: 15
v_call: TRBV6-6
d_call: NA
clone_size: NA
j_call: TRBJ2-4
cdr3_aa: CASSSGDLAKNIQYF
cdr3_nt: TGTGCCAGCAGTTCAGGGGACCTAGCCAAAAACATTCAGTACTTC

cdr3_length: 12
v_call: TRBV2
d_call: NA
clone_size: NA
j_call: TRBJ1-2
cdr3_aa: CASSGLARGYTF
cdr3_nt: TGTGCCAGCAGTGGGTTGGCGAGGGGCTACACCTTC

cdr3_length: 15
v_call: TRBV6-5
d_call: TRBD1
clone_size: NA
j_call: TRBJ2-1
cdr3_aa: CASSSGGWSYNEQFF
cdr3_nt: TGTGCCAGCAGTTCAGGGGGCTGGTCCTACAATGAGCAGTTCTTC

cdr3_length: 14
v_call: TRBV7-9
d_call: NA
clone_size: NA
j_call: TRBJ1-2
cdr3_aa: CASSFSSPNYGYTF
cdr3_nt: TGTGCCAGCAGCTTTTCTTCTCCTAACTATGGCTACACCTTC